The clone carrying this TCR beta chain came up many times. The data were obtained in a study of early T cells in non-severe SARS-CoV-2 infection. Study-level information: With bulk RNA from unsorted whole blood as input, sequencing yielded unpaired chains.

This CDR3 contains 18 residues. V was pared by 5 bases and J by 0 bases, with 7 bases of the junction left unmatched. Germline V CDR1 and CDR2: SGHAT, FQNNGV. Attachment of unique molecular identifiers to individual cDNA molecules was performed. TCRdb independently ran MiXCR on the 5' RACE reads; one entry per CDR3 protein. The repertoire has about 71,000 distinct CDR3 sequences, around 12% of them found once; the top ten carry 2.5% to 3%. The starting material was whole blood, obtained at baseline. This receptor was identified in an adult who was a healthcare worker with PCR-confirmed SARS-CoV-2 infection or an uninfected control (not recorded which). This chain joins TRBV11-2 and TRBJ2-3; 14 bases match TRBD2. The CDR3 region has the DNA TGTGCCAGCAGCCACCGACTAGCGGGGGGGACAAGCACAGATACGCAGTATTTT. Translated, it gives CASSHRLAGGTSTDTQYF.